Listed here are 5 T cell receptor beta chains from one sample, sequenced in a study of regulatory T cells in long-lasting Graves disease. With iRepertoire HTBI primers and Arm-PCR of CDR3 regions, TCR beta libraries were built. TCRdb reprocessed the multiplex PCR reads via MiXCR and lists one record per CDR3 protein. The profile shows 400,000 to 500,000 distinct CDR3 sequences, roughly 20% of them singletons. Time point described: persistent/refractory GD, antithyroid drugs over 5 years with positive TRAb. From PBMCs, RNA was extracted and then used to make the TCR library. This specimen consisted of peripheral blood mononuclear cells (PBMCs), obtained when the disease was refractory, from a patient treated with antithyroid drugs. These receptors originate from a female donor with Graves disease.

This clonotype turned up a few times. V and J are TRBV19 and TRBJ2-7, with 14 bases that match TRBD2. V dropped 6 bases and J dropped 2; count of bases not matched to a gene: 6. Per germline, CDR1 LNHDA and CDR2 SQIVND (reference sequence). The CDR3 covers 16 residues. CDR3 DNA: TGTGCCAGTAGCCCGGGACTAGCGGGAGAAGCCTACGAGCAGTACTTC. Protein: CASSPGLAGEAYEQYF.

On this clonotype itself: Since a much larger clone is just one base distant, this may be a read error. V and J are TRBV20-1 and TRBJ2-7, with 11 bases lining up with TRBD2. CDR1 and CDR2 from the germline V gene are DFQATT and SNEGSKA (reference sequence). This CDR3 region has 13 residues. This chain's CDR3 is CSAATGLADERYF. In DNA form, the CDR3 reads TGCAGTGCCGCTACGGGACTAGCGGACGAGCGGTACTTC.

The V and J genes are TRBV9 and TRBJ2-2; TRBD1 is a possible D gene (5 bases). V was cut by 0 bases and J by 6 bases, with 12 bases left in between. The germline CDR1 and CDR2 sequences are SGDLS and YYNGEE. CDR3 size: 15 residues. The CDR3 is CASSVGAGWAGELFF. In DNA, the CDR3 is TGTGCCAGCAGCGTAGGGGCAGGGTGGGCCGGGGAGCTGTTTTTT.

This sequence joins TRBV12-3 or TRBV12-4 and TRBJ2-3; tentatively, D is TRBD2 (5 bases). The CDR3 contains 13 residues. Trimming took 2 bases from V and 8 from J, leaving 11 bases between them. The CDR3 DNA follows: TGTGCCAGCAGTTTAATAGGACGGGGTACGCAGTATTTT. It translates to CASSLIGRGTQYF.

V usage is TRBV27 and J usage is TRBJ2-7, with 10 bases aligning to TRBD1. Trimming cost V 4 bases and J 6 bases; bases outside gene matches: 3. This CDR3 region has 13 residues. Germline V CDR1 and CDR2: MNHEY, SMNVEV (reference sequence). CDR3 loop: CASSSGTGVEQYF. Written as DNA, the CDR3 is TGTGCCAGCAGTTCCGGGACAGGGGTCGAGCAGTACTTC.